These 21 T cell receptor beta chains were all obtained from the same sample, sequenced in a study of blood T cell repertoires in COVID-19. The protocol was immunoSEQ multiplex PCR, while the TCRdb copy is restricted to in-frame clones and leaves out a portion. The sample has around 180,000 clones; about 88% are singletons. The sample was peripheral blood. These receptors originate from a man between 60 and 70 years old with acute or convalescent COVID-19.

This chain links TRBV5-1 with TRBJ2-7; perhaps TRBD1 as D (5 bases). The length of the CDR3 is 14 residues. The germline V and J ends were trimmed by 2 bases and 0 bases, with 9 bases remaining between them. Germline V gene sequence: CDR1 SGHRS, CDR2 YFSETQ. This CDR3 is CASSFQGSSYEQYF. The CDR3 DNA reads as TGCGCCAGCAGCTTTCAGGGTAGCTCCTACGAGCAGTACTTC.

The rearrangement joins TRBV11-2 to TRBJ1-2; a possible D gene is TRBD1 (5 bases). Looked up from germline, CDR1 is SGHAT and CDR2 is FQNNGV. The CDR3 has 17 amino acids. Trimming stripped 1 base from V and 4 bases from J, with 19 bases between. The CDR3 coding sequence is TGTGCCAGCAGCTTAGGGGCTAAGGGGTCTCGTCCCTATGGCTACACCTTC. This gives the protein CASSLGAKGSRPYGYTF.

CDR3 sequence: CASKRQSSYEQYV. In DNA form, the CDR3 reads TGTGCCAGCAAAAGACAGAGCTCCTACGAGCAGTACGTC. The rearrangement joins TRBV2 to TRBJ2-7, with D perhaps matching TRBD1 (5 bases). CDR3 length equals 13 residues. Trimming pared 7 bases from V and 0 bases from J, leaving 10 bases between. The germline gives CDR1 SNHLY, CDR2 FYNNEI.

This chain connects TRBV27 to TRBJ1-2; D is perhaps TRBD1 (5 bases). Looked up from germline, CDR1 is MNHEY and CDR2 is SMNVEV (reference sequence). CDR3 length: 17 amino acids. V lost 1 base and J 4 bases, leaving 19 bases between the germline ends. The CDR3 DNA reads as TGTGCCAGCAGTTTATGGGGGACTACCCAAGACATCTATGGCTACACCTTC. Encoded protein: CASSLWGTTQDIYGYTF.

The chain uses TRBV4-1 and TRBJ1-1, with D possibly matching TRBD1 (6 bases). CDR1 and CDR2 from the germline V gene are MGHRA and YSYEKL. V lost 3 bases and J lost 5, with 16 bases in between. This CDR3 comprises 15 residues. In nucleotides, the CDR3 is TGCGCCAGCAGCCACTCCCAGACAGGAGTAACTGAAGCTTTCTTT. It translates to CASSHSQTGVTEAFF.

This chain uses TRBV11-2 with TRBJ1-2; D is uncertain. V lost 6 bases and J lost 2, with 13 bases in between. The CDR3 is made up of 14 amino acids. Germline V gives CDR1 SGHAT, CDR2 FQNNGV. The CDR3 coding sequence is TGTGCCAGCAGTCAACCAGCGAGCAACTATGGCTACACCTTC. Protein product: CASSQPASNYGYTF.

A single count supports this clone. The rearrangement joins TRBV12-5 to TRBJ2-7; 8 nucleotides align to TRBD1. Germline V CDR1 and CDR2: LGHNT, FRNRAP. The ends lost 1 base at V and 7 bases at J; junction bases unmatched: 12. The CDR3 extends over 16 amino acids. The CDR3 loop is CASGLGIGTGVVEQYF. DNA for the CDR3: TGTGCTAGTGGTTTGGGGATCGGGACAGGTGTCGTTGAGCAGTACTTC.

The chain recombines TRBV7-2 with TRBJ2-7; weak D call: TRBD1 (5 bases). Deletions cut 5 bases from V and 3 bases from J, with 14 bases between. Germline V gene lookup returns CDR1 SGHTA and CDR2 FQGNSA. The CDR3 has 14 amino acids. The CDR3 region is CASSPRQTSYEQYF. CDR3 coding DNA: TGTGCCAGCAGCCCACGACAGACCAGCTACGAGCAGTACTTC.

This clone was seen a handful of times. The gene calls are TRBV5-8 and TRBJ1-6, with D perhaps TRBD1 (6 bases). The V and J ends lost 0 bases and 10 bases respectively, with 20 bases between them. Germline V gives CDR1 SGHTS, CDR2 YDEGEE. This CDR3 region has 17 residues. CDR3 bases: TGTGCCAGCAGCTTGGACTCGTCTAACAGGGTCGGGTCACCCCTCCACTTT. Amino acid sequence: CASSLDSSNRVGSPLHF.

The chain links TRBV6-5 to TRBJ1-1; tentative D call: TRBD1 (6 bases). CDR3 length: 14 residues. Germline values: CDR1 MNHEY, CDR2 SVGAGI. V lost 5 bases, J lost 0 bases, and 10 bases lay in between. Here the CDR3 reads CASSRQVMNTEAFF. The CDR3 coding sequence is TGTGCCAGCAGTCGACAGGTCATGAACACTGAAGCTTTCTTT.

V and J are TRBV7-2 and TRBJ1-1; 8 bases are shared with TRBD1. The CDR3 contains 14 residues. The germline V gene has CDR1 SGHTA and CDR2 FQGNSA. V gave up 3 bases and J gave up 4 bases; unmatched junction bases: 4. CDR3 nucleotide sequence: TGTGCCAGCAGCTTGGACAGGGCGAGCACTGAAGCTTTCTTT. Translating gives CASSLDRASTEAFF.

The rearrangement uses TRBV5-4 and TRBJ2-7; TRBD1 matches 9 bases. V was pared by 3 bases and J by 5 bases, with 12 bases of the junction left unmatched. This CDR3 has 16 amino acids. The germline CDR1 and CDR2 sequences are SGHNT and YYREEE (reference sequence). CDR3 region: CASSSRTGTGPHEQYF. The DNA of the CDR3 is TGTGCCAGCAGCTCTAGGACCGGGACAGGGCCCCACGAGCAGTACTTC.

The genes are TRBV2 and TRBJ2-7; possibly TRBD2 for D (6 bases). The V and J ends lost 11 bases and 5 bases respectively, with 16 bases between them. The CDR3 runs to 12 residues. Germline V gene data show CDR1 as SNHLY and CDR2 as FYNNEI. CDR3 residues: CAVAGRGDEQYF. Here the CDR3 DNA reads TGTGCCGTTGCTGGGCGGGGCGACGAGCAGTACTTC.

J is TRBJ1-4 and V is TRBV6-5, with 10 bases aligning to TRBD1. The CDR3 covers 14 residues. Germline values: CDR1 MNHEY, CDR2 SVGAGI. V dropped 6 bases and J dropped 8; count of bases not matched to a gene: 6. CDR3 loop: CASRLTGGTEKLFF. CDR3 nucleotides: TGTGCCAGCAGGCTGACAGGGGGCACGGAAAAACTGTTTTTT.

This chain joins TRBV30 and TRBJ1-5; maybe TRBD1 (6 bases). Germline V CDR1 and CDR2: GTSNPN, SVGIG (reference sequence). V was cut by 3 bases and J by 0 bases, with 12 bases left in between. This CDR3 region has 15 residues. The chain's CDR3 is CAWRRDIGSNQPQHF. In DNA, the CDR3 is TGTGCCTGGAGGAGGGACATAGGTAGCAATCAGCCCCAGCATTTT.

The CDR3 DNA follows: TGCGCCAGCAGTGATCCTTCCGGGACAGGGACTTCACCCCTCCACTTT. Translating gives CASSDPSGTGTSPLHF. The V call is TRBV10-2, the J call TRBJ1-6; 9 nucleotides match TRBD1. Germline V gives CDR1 WSHSY, CDR2 SAAADI. This CDR3 contains 16 residues. V lost 3 bases and J lost 9; bases outside the gene matches: 9.

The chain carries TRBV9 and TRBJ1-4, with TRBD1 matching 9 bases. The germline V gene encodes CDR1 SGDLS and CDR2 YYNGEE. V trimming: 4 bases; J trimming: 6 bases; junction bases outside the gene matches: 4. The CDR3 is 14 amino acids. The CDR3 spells CASSFGQGYEKLFF. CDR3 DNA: TGTGCCAGCAGCTTCGGACAGGGGTATGAAAAACTGTTTTTT.

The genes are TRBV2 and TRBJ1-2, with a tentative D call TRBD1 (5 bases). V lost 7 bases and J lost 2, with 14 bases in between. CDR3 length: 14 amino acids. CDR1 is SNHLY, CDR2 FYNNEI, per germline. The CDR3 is CASTIDSSNYGYTF. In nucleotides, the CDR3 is TGTGCCAGCACCATAGACAGTTCAAACTATGGCTACACCTTC.

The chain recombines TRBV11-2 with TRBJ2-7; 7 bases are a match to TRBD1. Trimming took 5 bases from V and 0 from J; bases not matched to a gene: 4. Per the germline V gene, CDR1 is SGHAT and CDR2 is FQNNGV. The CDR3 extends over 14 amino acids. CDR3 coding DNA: TGTGCCAGCAGCCCGGGACAGTACTCCTACGAGCAGTACGTC. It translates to CASSPGQYSYEQYV.

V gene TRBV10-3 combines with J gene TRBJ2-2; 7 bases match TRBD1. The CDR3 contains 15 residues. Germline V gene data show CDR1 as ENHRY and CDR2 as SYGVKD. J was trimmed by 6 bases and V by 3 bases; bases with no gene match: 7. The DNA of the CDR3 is TGTGCCATCAGTGAAAGGCCAACAGGGGCCGGGGAGCTGTTTTTT. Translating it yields CAISERPTGAGELFF.

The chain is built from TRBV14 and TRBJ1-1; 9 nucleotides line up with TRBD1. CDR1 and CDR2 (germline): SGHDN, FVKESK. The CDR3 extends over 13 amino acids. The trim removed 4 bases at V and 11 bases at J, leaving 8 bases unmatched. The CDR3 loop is CASSRAGDRAAFF. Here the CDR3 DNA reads TGTGCCAGCAGCCGGGCCGGGGACAGGGCGGCTTTCTTT.